Included here is one T cell receptor (beta chain) sequence, with context. This sample is part of a study of blood T cell repertoires in COVID-19. Across the whole study: Samples representing acute and convalescent COVID-19 were sourced from the United States, Italy and Spain. T cells, B-cell-depleted T cells, or PBMCs supplied cDNA or gDNA.

Authors' processing steps: By means of reference gene primer amplification, nucleated cell counts were estimated. Here immunoSEQ multiplex PCR was the method, and the copy in TCRdb shows in-frame clones only, minus some. From that table come the V and J calls and clone size; the DNA was used to work out D and trimming. The sample gives around 260,000 clones, 86% of which show up once; about 3% is in the top ten. The CDR3 runs 19 residues. Germline CDR1 reads LNHDA; CDR2 reads SQIVND (reference sequence). The V end lost 5 bases, the J end lost 4 bases, and 27 bases lay between the germline ends. Sequencing was carried out using peripheral blood. The clonotype comes from a woman in her 30s with active or convalescent COVID-19. This chain joins TRBV19 and TRBJ1-5, with a possible D match to TRBD1 (6 bases). Written as DNA, the CDR3 is TGTGCCAGTAGTCCCCCCGACCTCCAGGGGTGGGTGAGGAATCAGCCCCAGCATTTT. It translates to CASSPPDLQGWVRNQPQHF.